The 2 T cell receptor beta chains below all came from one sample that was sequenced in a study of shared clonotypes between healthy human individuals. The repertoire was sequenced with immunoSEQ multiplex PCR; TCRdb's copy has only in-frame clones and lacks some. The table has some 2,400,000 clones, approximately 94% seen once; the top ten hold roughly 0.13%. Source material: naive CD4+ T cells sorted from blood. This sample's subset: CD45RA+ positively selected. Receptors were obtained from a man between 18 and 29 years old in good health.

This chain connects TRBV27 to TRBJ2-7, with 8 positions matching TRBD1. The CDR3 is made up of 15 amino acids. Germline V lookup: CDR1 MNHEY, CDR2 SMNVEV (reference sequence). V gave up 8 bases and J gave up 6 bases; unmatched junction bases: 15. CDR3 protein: CASCYAGQVFVEQYF. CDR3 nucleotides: TGTGCCAGCTGCTATGCGGGACAGGTTTTCGTCGAGCAGTACTTC.

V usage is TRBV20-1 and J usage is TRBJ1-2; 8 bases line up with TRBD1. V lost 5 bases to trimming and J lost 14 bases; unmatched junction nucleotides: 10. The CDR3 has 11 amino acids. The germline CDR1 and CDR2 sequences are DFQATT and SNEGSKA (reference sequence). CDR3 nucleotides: TGCAGTGCTCCCGACAGGGGCCTTCAAACCTTC. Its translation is CSAPDRGLQTF.